These T cell receptor beta chains were read from a single sample in a study of T cells in Graves' hyperthyroidism and ophthalmopathy. TCRdb analysed the multiplex PCR reads with MiXCR anew, one entry per CDR3 protein. The repertoire holds over 550,000 distinct CDR3 sequences, around 17% seen once, with 15% to 20% in the top ten. Sample: blood. The receptors stem from a woman between 18 and 29 years old with Graves' hyperthyroidism. CDR3s include the opening cysteine and the closing phenylalanine or tryptophan. Each record gives: V gene, D gene, clone size, J gene, CDR3 protein, CDR3 DNA. The D gene is left open where the match is weak. Not all rows give a size; the values are once, few, many and, for expanded clones, a class.

TRBV7-3,-,few,TRBJ2-3,CASSLDDGTDTQYF,TGTGCCAGCAGCCTTGACGATGGGACAGATACGCAGTATTTT
TRBV12-3/TRBV12-4,TRBD1,many,TRBJ1-1,CASSHDRVVTEAFF,TGTGCCAGCAGTCATGACAGGGTGGTCACTGAAGCTTTCTTT
TRBV7-2,-,many,TRBJ2-4,CASTLGEGIIQYF,TGTGCCAGCACCCTTGGTGAGGGGATCATTCAGTACTTC
TRBV5-5,-,few,TRBJ2-7,CASSLMGRSNYEQYF,TGTGCCAGCAGCTTGATGGGACGGTCCAACTACGAGCAGTACTTC
TRBV4-3,-,few,TRBJ1-3,CASSHGSSGNTIYF,TGCGCCAGCAGCCACGGTTCCTCTGGAAACACCATATATTTT
TRBV7-2,-,many,TRBJ2-3,CASSLIPADTQYF,TGTGCCAGCAGCTTAATCCCAGCAGATACGCAGTATTTT
TRBV5-1,TRBD1,-,TRBJ1-4,CAGRAGTGTGEKLFF,TGCGCCGGCCGAGCGGGGACAGGGACGGGAGAAAAACTGTTTTTT
TRBV25-1,TRBD1,-,TRBJ1-6,CASSGTGSNSPLHF,TGTGCCAGCAGTGGGACAGGGAGCAATTCACCCCTCCACTTT
TRBV28,TRBD1,many,TRBJ1-1,CASSLMGGGSAFF,TGTGCCAGCAGTTTAATGGGAGGGGGCAGCGCTTTCTTT
TRBV2,-,many,TRBJ2-1,CASSYRAAYNEQFF,TGTGCCAGCAGTTACCGGGCAGCCTACAATGAGCAGTTCTTC
TRBV7-8,-,few,TRBJ2-5,CASSARVSQETQYF,TGTGCCAGCAGCGCCAGGGTTTCTCAAGAGACCCAGTACTTC
TRBV19,-,-,TRBJ1-1,CASSISGQRAEAFF,TGTGCCAGTAGTATATCCGGACAGAGGGCTGAAGCTTTCTTT
TRBV2,TRBD1,many,TRBJ1-5,CASRGEVPDRGNQPQHF,TGTGCCAGCAGGGGTGAGGTGCCGGACAGGGGCAATCAGCCCCAGCATTTT
TRBV28,TRBD1,many,TRBJ2-5,CASSAPSGQGWEETQYF,TGTGCCAGCAGTGCCCCATCAGGACAGGGGTGGGAAGAGACCCAGTACTTC
TRBV7-2,TRBD1,-,TRBJ1-4,CASSRDRGEEKLFF,TGTGCCAGCAGCAGGGACAGGGGGGAAGAAAAACTGTTTTTT
TRBV7-9,TRBD2,-,TRBJ2-5,CASSRLAGADQETQYF,TGTGCCAGCAGCAGACTAGCGGGGGCCGACCAAGAGACCCAGTACTTC
TRBV3-1,-,-,TRBJ1-2,CASSPYPKANYGYTF,TGTGCCAGCAGCCCCTATCCGAAAGCGAACTATGGCTACACCTTC